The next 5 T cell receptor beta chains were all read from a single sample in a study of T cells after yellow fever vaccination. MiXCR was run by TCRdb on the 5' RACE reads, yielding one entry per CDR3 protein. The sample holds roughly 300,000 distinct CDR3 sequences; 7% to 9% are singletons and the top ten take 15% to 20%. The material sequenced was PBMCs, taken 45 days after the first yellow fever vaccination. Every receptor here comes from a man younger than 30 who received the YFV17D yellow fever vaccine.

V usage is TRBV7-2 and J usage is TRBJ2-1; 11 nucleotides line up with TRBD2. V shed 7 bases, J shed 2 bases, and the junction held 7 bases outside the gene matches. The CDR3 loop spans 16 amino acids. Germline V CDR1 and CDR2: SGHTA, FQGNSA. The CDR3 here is CASTGRGLAAYNEQFF. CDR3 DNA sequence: TGTGCCAGCACCGGGAGGGGACTAGCGGCCTACAATGAGCAGTTCTTC.

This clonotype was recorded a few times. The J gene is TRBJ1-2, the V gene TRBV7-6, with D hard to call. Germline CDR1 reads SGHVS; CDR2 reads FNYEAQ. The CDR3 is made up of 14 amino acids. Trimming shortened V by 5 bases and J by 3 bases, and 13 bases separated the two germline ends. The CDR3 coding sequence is TGTGCCAGCAGCCCATCGGCGGGAGACTATGGCTACACCTTC. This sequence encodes CASSPSAGDYGYTF.

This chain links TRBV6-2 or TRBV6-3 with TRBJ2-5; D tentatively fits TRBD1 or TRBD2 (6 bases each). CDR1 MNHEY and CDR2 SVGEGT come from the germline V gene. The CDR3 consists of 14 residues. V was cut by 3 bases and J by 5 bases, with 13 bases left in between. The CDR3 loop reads CASSYEGGTETQYF. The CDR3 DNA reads TGTGCCAGCAGTTATGAGGGGGGCACTGAGACCCAGTACTTC.

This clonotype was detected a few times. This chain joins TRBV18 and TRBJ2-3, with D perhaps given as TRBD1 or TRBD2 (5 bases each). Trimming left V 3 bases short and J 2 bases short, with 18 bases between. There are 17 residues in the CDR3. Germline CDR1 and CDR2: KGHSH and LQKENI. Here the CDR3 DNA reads TGTGCCAGCTCACCGGGGTCAGGGACCTCAACCACAGATACGCAGTATTTT. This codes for CASSPGSGTSTTDTQYF.

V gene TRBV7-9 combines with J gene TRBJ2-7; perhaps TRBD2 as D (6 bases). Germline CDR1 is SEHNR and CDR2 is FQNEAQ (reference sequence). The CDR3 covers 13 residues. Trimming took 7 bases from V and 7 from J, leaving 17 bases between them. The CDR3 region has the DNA TGTGCCAGCACCGGACCCCAGGGAGGTGAGCAGTACGTC. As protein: CASTGPQGGEQYV.